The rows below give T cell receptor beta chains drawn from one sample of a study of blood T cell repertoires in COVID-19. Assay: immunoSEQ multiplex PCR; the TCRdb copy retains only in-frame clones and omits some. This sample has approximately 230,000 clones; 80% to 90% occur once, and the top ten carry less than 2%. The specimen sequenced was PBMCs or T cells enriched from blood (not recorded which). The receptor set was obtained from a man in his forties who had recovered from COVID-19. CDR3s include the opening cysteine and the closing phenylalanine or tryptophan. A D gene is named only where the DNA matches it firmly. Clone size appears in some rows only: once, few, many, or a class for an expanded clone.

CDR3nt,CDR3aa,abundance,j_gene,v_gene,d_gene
TGTGCCAGCAGTCCGGGAGGAGCAACTGAAGCTTTCTTT,CASSPGGATEAFF,.,TRBJ1-1,TRBV28,.
TGTGCCAGCAGCTTACCACTAGCGGGAGTGAGTGAGCAGTACTTC,CASSLPLAGVSEQYF,.,TRBJ2-7,TRBV7-6,TRBD2
TGTGCTAGTGGTTGGGGACAGGGGAGGCAAACTGAAGCTTTCTTT,CASGWGQGRQTEAFF,once,TRBJ1-1,TRBV12-5,TRBD1
TGTGCCAGCAGCCCAACTAGCGCCCAAGAGACCCAGTACTTC,CASSPTSAQETQYF,.,TRBJ2-5,TRBV2,TRBD2
TGTGCCAGTAGTAGCGGGAAGTGGAATGAGCAGTTCTTC,CASSSGKWNEQFF,few,TRBJ2-1,TRBV19,.
TGCGCCAGCAGCTTGGTTCAGGGTATGACAGATACGCAGTATTTT,CASSLVQGMTDTQYF,.,TRBJ2-3,TRBV5-1,.
TGTGCCAGCAGTTCCAGCCAGGTCCAGTACTTC,CASSSSQVQYF,.,TRBJ2-7,TRBV6-5,.
TGTGCCAGCAGCTTCGGGACATTTGAAAAACTGTTTTTT,CASSFGTFEKLFF,once,TRBJ1-4,TRBV6-2/TRBV6-3,.
TGTGCCTCTTGCGGGGGGATAGTCAATGAGCAGTTCTTC,CASCGGIVNEQFF,.,TRBJ2-1,TRBV27,TRBD2
TGTGCCAGCAGTCCCCTTACCGGGGAGCTGTTTTTT,CASSPLTGELFF,.,TRBJ2-2,TRBV28,.
TGCGCCAGCAGCTTGGTTACAGGCGAAAGCTACGAGCAGTACTTC,CASSLVTGESYEQYF,few,TRBJ2-7,TRBV5-1,.
TGTGCCAGCAGTAAGACAGGGGAGACCCAGTACTTC,CASSKTGETQYF,.,TRBJ2-5,TRBV6-6,TRBD1
TGTGCCAGCAGTTACGGAGCGGGAGCTTACAATGAGCAGTTCTTC,CASSYGAGAYNEQFF,.,TRBJ2-1,TRBV7-2,TRBD2
TGTGCCAGCAGCTTATCAGCGGGGCCGTCCTACAATGAGCAGTTCTTC,CASSLSAGPSYNEQFF,.,TRBJ2-1,TRBV7-2,TRBD2
TGTGCCTCCTCACTCTGGGGAGCGAACTACGAGCAGTACTTC,CASSLWGANYEQYF,.,TRBJ2-7,TRBV6-5,.
TGTGCCAGCAGCGGGACAGGGTATGACGATCAGCCCCAGCATTTT,CASSGTGYDDQPQHF,.,TRBJ1-5,TRBV3-1/TRBV3-2,TRBD1
TGTGCCAGCAGCTTAGCGACGGGACCGGGGGACCATGAGCAGTTCTTC,CASSLATGPGDHEQFF,.,TRBJ2-1,TRBV7-9,.
TGTGCCAGCAGCTTAGTGGTGGGGGGGCACGGCACAGATACGCAGTATTTT,CASSLVVGGHGTDTQYF,few,TRBJ2-3,TRBV7-2,.
TGTGCCAGTAGTTTGGGGACTAGCGGGAGGGAGCAGTTCTTC,CASSLGTSGREQFF,.,TRBJ2-1,TRBV19,TRBD2
TGTGCCAGCAGCCAAGCAGGGGGCTTTATCTATGAGCAGTTCTTC,CASSQAGGFIYEQFF,.,TRBJ2-1,TRBV6-5,TRBD1
TGTGCCAGTAGTCGACAGGGTTTAGGCACAGATACGCAGTATTTT,CASSRQGLGTDTQYF,.,TRBJ2-3,TRBV19,TRBD1
TGTGCCAGCAGTTTCTTCAATTCACCCCTCCACTTT,CASSFFNSPLHF,few,TRBJ1-6,TRBV12-3/TRBV12-4,.
TGCAGTGCTAGTAGCGAGAGCTCCTACAATGAGCAGTTCTTC,CSASSESSYNEQFF,.,TRBJ2-1,TRBV20-1,.
TGTGCCAGCAGCTCGTTAGCGGGAGGGCCGAGTAATGAGCAGTTCTTC,CASSSLAGGPSNEQFF,.,TRBJ2-1,TRBV5-4,TRBD2
TGTGCCAGCAGCTCAGGGGGAAACAATCAGCCCCAGCATTTT,CASSSGGNNQPQHF,few,TRBJ1-5,TRBV2,TRBD1
TGCGCCAGCAGCCAAGAAGGGCTAGCGGATTCCTACGTGGAGCAGTACTTC,CASSQEGLADSYVEQYF,.,TRBJ2-7,TRBV4-1,TRBD2
TGTGCCAGCAGCTTCACGGGGGGAAACACCATATATTTT,CASSFTGGNTIYF,medium-sized,TRBJ1-3,TRBV11-2,.
TGTGCCAGCAGCTTGGGACTAGCGGGAGAATCCTACGAGCAGTACTTC,CASSLGLAGESYEQYF,.,TRBJ2-7,TRBV7-6,TRBD2
TGTGCCAGCACCTGGACAGGACCAGGCAATCAGCCCCAGCATTTT,CASTWTGPGNQPQHF,.,TRBJ1-5,TRBV6-5,TRBD1
TGTGCCAGCAGTACCAGGGGAATAGAAGAAAAACTGTTTTTT,CASSTRGIEEKLFF,.,TRBJ1-4,TRBV2,.
TGTGCCAGCAGCCCTAGGACTAGCGGGAACAATGAGCAGTTCTTC,CASSPRTSGNNEQFF,.,TRBJ2-1,TRBV7-2,TRBD2
TGTGCCACCAGCAGAGCCTTATTTACAGGGGCTGCTGAAGCTTTCTTT,CATSRALFTGAAEAFF,.,TRBJ1-1,TRBV15,TRBD1
TGTGCCAGCAGCCGTCGACAGACAGGGAATGGCTACACCTTC,CASSRRQTGNGYTF,.,TRBJ1-2,TRBV14,TRBD1
TGTGCCAGCAGTGGGCAGGGGATTCAAGTCGAGCAGTACTTC,CASSGQGIQVEQYF,.,TRBJ2-7,TRBV2,.
TGTGCCTGGGAAGAAGGGGTAATTCCCTACGAGCAGTACTTC,CAWEEGVIPYEQYF,.,TRBJ2-7,TRBV30,.
TGTGCCAGCAGCGTCACGACAGAGAACACTGAAGCTTTCTTT,CASSVTTENTEAFF,.,TRBJ1-1,TRBV11-1,.
TGTGCCAGCAAGGACTTGGATAATTCACCCCTCCACTTT,CASKDLDNSPLHF,.,TRBJ1-6,TRBV27,.
TGTGCCAGCAGTGACTCGTCGGACAGGGGGGTCTATGGCTACACCTTC,CASSDSSDRGVYGYTF,.,TRBJ1-2,TRBV6-4,TRBD1
TGTGCCAGCAGAAAACAGCAAGAGACCCAGTACTTC,CASRKQQETQYF,.,TRBJ2-5,TRBV12-3/TRBV12-4,.
TGCGCCAGCAGCCGTAAGGGCGGAGGGGGCACAGATACGCAGTATTTT,CASSRKGGGGTDTQYF,.,TRBJ2-3,TRBV4-1,.
TGTGCCAGCAGTAGCGGGGACACCGGGGAGCTGTTTTTT,CASSSGDTGELFF,few,TRBJ2-2,TRBV6-4,TRBD2
TGTGCCAGCAGTGAATCGGCGGGGGGGTACAATGAGCAGTTCTTC,CASSESAGGYNEQFF,.,TRBJ2-1,TRBV6-4,TRBD2
TGCGCCAGCAGTTTTGAACACTCTGGAAACACCATATATTTT,CASSFEHSGNTIYF,.,TRBJ1-3,TRBV4-1,.
TGTGCCAGCAGCGTAGCAACACCCGAGGGCTATGGCTACACCTTC,CASSVATPEGYGYTF,.,TRBJ1-2,TRBV9,.
TGTGCCATCAGTGAGTCTGGACTAGCGGATGGGGATGAGCAGTTCTTC,CAISESGLADGDEQFF,.,TRBJ2-1,TRBV10-3,TRBD2
TGTGCCAGCAGTCTCCAGGGACTAGTCTACGAGCAGTACTTC,CASSLQGLVYEQYF,.,TRBJ2-7,TRBV28,TRBD2
TGTGCCGGCAGCTTAGAATTCGCCAGGCTTGGGACTAGCGGGGCCTCCTACAATGAGCAGTTCTTC,CAGSLEFARLGTSGASYNEQFF,.,TRBJ2-1,TRBV7-6,TRBD2
TGTGCCAGCAGTCAACAGGGGTTTGTGCAGTTCTTC,CASSQQGFVQFF,.,TRBJ2-1,TRBV6-2/TRBV6-3,TRBD1
TGTGCCAGCAGTGACAGAAGCTCCTACAATGAGCAGTTCTTC,CASSDRSSYNEQFF,.,TRBJ2-1,TRBV2,.
TGTGCCAGCAGCGCCGGCCGCCGGGGACTCAAGTACTTC,CASSAGRRGLKYF,.,TRBJ2-5,TRBV7-6,.
TGTGCCAGCAATATAAACAGGTATCAGCCCCAGCATTTT,CASNINRYQPQHF,.,TRBJ1-5,TRBV12-3/TRBV12-4,.
TGTGCCAGCAGCCTCGGAGGACTAGCGGGGGAACAAGAGACCCAGTACTTC,CASSLGGLAGEQETQYF,many,TRBJ2-5,TRBV7-6,TRBD2
TGTGCCAGCATGAGGCGTCGTGAGACTAATGAAAAACTGTTTTTT,CASMRRRETNEKLFF,.,TRBJ1-4,TRBV27,.